These 24 T cell receptor beta chains share one sample of origin, sequenced in a study of blood T cell repertoires in COVID-19. Using immunoSEQ multiplex PCR, the repertoire was profiled, and TCRdb retains in-frame clones only, with some absent. This table has fewer than 350,000 clones, around 85% appearing once. The sample taken for sequencing was PBMCs or T cells enriched from blood (not recorded which). These TCRs come from a woman aged 45-65 years who had recovered from COVID-19.

This sequence joins TRBV15 and TRBJ2-5; D ambiguous. V was clipped by 0 bases and J by 3 bases, with 8 bases between them. CDR3 length: 14 amino acids. Germline CDR1 and CDR2: LNHNV and YYDKDF (reference sequence). CDR3 amino acids: CATSREVGEETQYF. The CDR3 nucleotides are TGTGCCACCAGCAGAGAGGTCGGAGAAGAGACCCAGTACTTC.

This chain uses TRBV4-1 with TRBJ2-7; 12 bases line up with TRBD2. The CDR3 has 16 residues. Trimming took 0 bases from V and 2 from J; bases not matched to a gene: 2. Germline CDR1 MGHRA, CDR2 YSYEKL. In DNA form, the CDR3 reads TGCGCCAGCAGCCAAGATCCTAGCGGGAGGGCCTACGAGCAGTACTTC. This encodes CASSQDPSGRAYEQYF.

The chain uses TRBV7-2 and TRBJ2-2; the match to TRBD2 covers 7 bases. Germline loops: CDR1 SGHTA, CDR2 FQGNSA. The CDR3 is 15 residues long. Unmatched junction bases numbered 7, after V lost 7 bases and J lost 2 bases. CDR3 sequence reads: CASTLAASNTGELFF. CDR3 nucleotide sequence: TGTGCCAGCACCCTAGCGGCTTCTAACACCGGGGAGCTGTTTTTT.

In DNA form, the CDR3 reads TGTGCCAGCAGGAGGGACAGGAGCTCCTACAATGAGCAGTTCTTC. Translated: CASRRDRSSYNEQFF. The chain couples TRBV28 to TRBJ2-1; TRBD1 aligns across 8 bases. CDR3 size: 15 residues. Trimming removed 6 bases from V and 0 bases from J; junction bases left unmatched: 4. Germline V lookup: CDR1 MDHEN, CDR2 SYDVKM.

This rearrangement joins TRBV3-1 (or the pseudogene TRBV3-2) to TRBJ2-3; D uncertain. The length of the CDR3 is 15 residues. Germline CDR1 LGHDT, CDR2 YNNKEL (reference sequence). V lost 0 bases and J 0 bases, leaving 7 bases between the germline ends. The CDR3: CASSQDIRSTDTQYF. The CDR3 DNA reads as TGTGCCAGCAGCCAAGATATTAGAAGCACAGATACGCAGTATTTT.

The chain employs TRBV6-5 and TRBJ1-5, with D possibly matching TRBD1 (5 bases). The CDR3 spans 15 residues. The germline V gene encodes CDR1 MNHEY and CDR2 SVGAGI. V was clipped by 4 bases and J by 4 bases, with 14 bases between them. The chain's CDR3 is CASSSAGTTNQPQHF. CDR3 coding DNA: TGTGCCAGCAGTTCCGCGGGGACCACTAATCAGCCCCAGCATTTT.

This clone appeared once. The V gene is TRBV10-3, the J gene TRBJ1-1; 10 bases are a match to TRBD1. The CDR3 covers 13 residues. Germline V CDR1 and CDR2: ENHRY, SYGVKD. With V trimmed by 9 bases and J by 7 bases, 8 bases remained unmatched. The CDR3 spells CAMSGTGDYEAFF. In nucleotides, the CDR3 is TGTGCCATGTCCGGGACAGGGGACTATGAAGCTTTCTTT.

The chain uses TRBV4-1 and TRBJ2-5; 10 bases are a match to TRBD1. This CDR3 is 18 amino acids long. Per the germline V gene, CDR1 is MGHRA and CDR2 is YSYEKL. V shed 4 bases and J 1 base; nucleotides not matched to a gene: 12. The DNA for the CDR3 is TGCGCCAGCAGCCGCTTTTACGGACAGGGGGAGATCCAAGAGACCCAGTACTTC. It is translated as CASSRFYGQGEIQETQYF.

The chain employs TRBV3-1 (or the pseudogene TRBV3-2) and TRBJ2-5; TRBD2 matches 14 bases. The germline gives CDR1 LGHDT, CDR2 YNNKEL (reference sequence). The V and J ends lost 4 bases and 5 bases, in that order; junction bases with no gene match: 6. The CDR3 is 16 amino acids. The CDR3 here is CASSLRLAGGGETQYF. CDR3 coding DNA: TGTGCCAGCAGCCTAAGACTAGCGGGAGGGGGGGAGACCCAGTACTTC.

This clone was observed a single time. The chain uses TRBV7-2 and TRBJ1-2; 7 nucleotides match TRBD1. Germline values: CDR1 SGHTA, CDR2 FQGNSA. The CDR3 has 16 amino acids. V lost 7 bases and J lost 7; bases outside the gene matches: 18. The CDR3 coding sequence is TGTGCCAGCACTCCACGAGTCGCAGACAGGGCCGCTGGCTACACCTTC. Translation: CASTPRVADRAAGYTF.

The chain is built from TRBV19 and TRBJ2-1; tentatively, D is TRBD1 (7 bases). The CDR3 has 14 residues. Trimming pared 7 bases from V and 3 bases from J, leaving 13 bases between. CDR1 is LNHDA, CDR2 SQIVND, per germline (reference sequence). The CDR3 DNA reads as TGTGCCAGTAAGGGCAGGGGGGTCTACAATGAGCAGTTCTTC. As protein: CASKGRGVYNEQFF.

The rearrangement uses TRBV19 and TRBJ1-6; TRBD1 might be the D (5 bases). V was cut by 9 bases and J by 1 base, with 10 bases left in between. The germline V gene has CDR1 LNHDA and CDR2 SQIVND (reference sequence). The CDR3 covers 14 residues. The CDR3 DNA reads as TGTGCCAGCGACGACAGTTCCTATAATTCACCCCTCCACTTT. Protein sequence: CASDDSSYNSPLHF.

The chain has TRBV9 and TRBJ1-2; 7 bases align to TRBD1. V was clipped by 0 bases and J by 0 bases; unmatched bases: 5. Germline V gene sequence: CDR1 SGDLS, CDR2 YYNGEE. The CDR3 contains 16 residues. The DNA for the CDR3 is TGTGCCAGCAGCGTAGAGAGACAGGGCTCTAACTATGGCTACACCTTC. Its protein product is CASSVERQGSNYGYTF.

The rearrangement uses TRBV19 and TRBJ1-1, with 10 bases lining up with TRBD1. Germline V gene data show CDR1 as LNHDA and CDR2 as SQIVND (reference sequence). V shed 6 bases, J shed 5 bases, and the junction held 15 bases outside the gene matches. CDR3 length: 17 amino acids. The CDR3 DNA reads TGTGCCAGTAGCCGAACCGGGACAGGGGTCGCGGGGACTGAAGCTTTCTTT. Translating gives CASSRTGTGVAGTEAFF.

The chain couples TRBV19 to TRBJ1-4, with 7 bases that match TRBD1. Germline values: CDR1 LNHDA, CDR2 SQIVND (reference sequence). CDR3 length equals 18 residues. Germline trimming cut 1 base from V and 3 bases from J; bases unmatched to any gene: 11. The DNA for the CDR3 is TGTGCCAGTAGTATAGCCCGGGACAGATACACCTCTAATGAAAAACTGTTTTTT. This encodes CASSIARDRYTSNEKLFF.

This chain connects TRBV7-3 to TRBJ2-3; 7 positions match TRBD2. The CDR3 runs to 15 residues. With 1 base clipped from V and 2 bases from J, the junction kept 3 bases outside the gene matches. CDR1 is SGHTA, CDR2 FQGTGA, per germline. CDR3 in amino acids: CASSLSSGPTDTQYF. In DNA form, the CDR3 reads TGTGCCAGCAGCTTAAGTAGCGGGCCCACAGATACGCAGTATTTT. Full variable domain (outside the CDR3, taken from reference TRBV7-3 and TRBJ2-3): GAGVSQTPSNKVTEKGKYVELRCDPISGHTALYWYRQSLGQGPEFLIYFQGTGAADDSGLPNDRFFAVRPEGSVSTLKIQRTERGDSAVYLCASSLSSGPTDTQYFGPGTRLTVL.

The chain employs TRBV10-1 and TRBJ2-1, with D possibly being TRBD1 (5 bases). Trimming cost V 3 bases and J 9 bases, with 9 bases left between them. Germline loops: CDR1 WNHNN, CDR2 SYGVQD (reference sequence). CDR3 length: 12 residues. The CDR3 here is CASSEGRGEQFF. CDR3 bases: TGCGCCAGCAGTGAAGGAAGGGGTGAGCAGTTCTTC.

The chain is built from TRBV7-9 and TRBJ2-7; D unresolved. This CDR3 contains 12 residues. Germline V CDR1 and CDR2: SEHNR, FQNEAQ (reference sequence). Deletions cut 5 bases from V and 3 bases from J, with 8 bases between. The CDR3 sequence is CASSATDYEQYF. The CDR3 nucleotides are TGTGCCAGCAGCGCCACAGACTACGAGCAGTACTTC.

This clone was observed a single time. The V call is TRBV23-1, the J call TRBJ2-1; TRBD1 aligns across 12 bases. TRBV23-1 is an ORF for which the function is uncertain. The ends lost 6 bases at V and 7 bases at J; junction bases unmatched: 4. The CDR3 sequence is 14 residues long. The chain's CDR3 is CASRRGQGANEQFF. The CDR3 DNA is TGCGCCAGCAGGAGGGGACAGGGGGCGAATGAGCAGTTCTTC.

The chain has TRBV12-3 or TRBV12-4 and TRBJ1-2; D call uncertain. There are 13 residues in the CDR3. V gave up 5 bases and J gave up 5 bases, with 12 bases separating them. CDR3 sequence (DNA): TGTGCCAGCAGTACCGGAGCGGGGTATGGCTACACCTTC. Translated: CASSTGAGYGYTF.

The chain couples TRBV5-1 to TRBJ2-2, with D tentatively TRBD1 (6 bases). CDR1 and CDR2 (germline): SGHRS, YFSETQ. This CDR3 contains 15 residues. Trimming left V 0 bases short and J 6 bases short, with 12 bases between. The chain's CDR3 is CASSLGGHPPGELFF. The CDR3 nucleotides are TGCGCCAGCAGCTTGGGGGGACACCCCCCCGGGGAGCTGTTTTTT.

This chain links TRBV4-1 with TRBJ1-5; D remains ambiguous. The V gene's germline CDR1 is MGHRA and CDR2 YSYEKL. The CDR3 consists of 15 residues. Trimming cost V 2 bases and J 0 bases, with 8 bases left between them. The CDR3 DNA reads TGCGCCAGCAGCCAAACAGTGACTAGCAATCAGCCCCAGCATTTT. Its translation is CASSQTVTSNQPQHF.

The chain links TRBV28 to TRBJ1-5; no clear D. Germline CDR1 and CDR2: MDHEN and SYDVKM. The CDR3 sequence is 16 residues long. Trimming pared 5 bases from V and 2 bases from J, leaving 16 bases between. The CDR3 here is CASSERVGGGNQPQHF. The CDR3, as DNA: TGTGCCAGCAGTGAACGCGTCGGAGGCGGCAATCAGCCCCAGCATTTT.

The gene calls are TRBV29-1 and TRBJ1-1, with D tentatively TRBD1 (5 bases). Trimming removed 0 bases at V and 4 bases at J, with 12 bases between. In germline, CDR1 is SQVTM, CDR2 ANQGSEA. The CDR3 consists of 14 residues. The CDR3 DNA is TGCAGCGTTGAAGACGCTCTCGGGGGCACTGAAGCTTTCTTT. Protein product: CSVEDALGGTEAFF.